This TCR beta chain was recovered during a study of blood T cell repertoires in COVID-19. Turning to the study itself: Sites across the United States, Italy and Spain contributed samples from acute and convalescent COVID-19. Sample material is recorded as cDNA or gDNA derived from T cells, B-cell-depleted T cells, or PBMCs.

V was trimmed by 2 bases and J by 6 bases, leaving 13 bases between them. There are 14 residues in the CDR3. CDR1 and CDR2 from the germline V gene are SGHAT and FQNNGV. As originally analysed: Estimation of nucleated cell counts was performed using reference gene primer amplification. Measured with immunoSEQ multiplex PCR; TCRdb has only the in-frame clones, and not every one. The V and J calls and clone size come from that table; D and trimming were worked out from the DNA. Here the sample spans tens of thousands of clones, nearly 80% being singletons. Sequencing was performed on peripheral blood. The chain has TRBV11-2 and TRBJ1-2; D uncertain. The clonotype comes from a human donor in a cohort sampled during active COVID-19. CDR3 in DNA: TGTGCCAGCAGCTTATTTCTAGAGGGCAATGGCTACACCTTC. Translated: CASSLFLEGNGYTF.